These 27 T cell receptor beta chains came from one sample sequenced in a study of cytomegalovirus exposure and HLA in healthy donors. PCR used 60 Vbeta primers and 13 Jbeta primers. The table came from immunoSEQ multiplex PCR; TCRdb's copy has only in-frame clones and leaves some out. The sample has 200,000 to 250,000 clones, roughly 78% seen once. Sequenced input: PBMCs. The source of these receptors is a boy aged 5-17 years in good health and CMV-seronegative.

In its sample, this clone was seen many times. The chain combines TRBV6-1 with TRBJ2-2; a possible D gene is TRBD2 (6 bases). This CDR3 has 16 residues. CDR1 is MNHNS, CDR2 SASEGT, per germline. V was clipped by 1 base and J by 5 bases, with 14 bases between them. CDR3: CASSEEVGGATGELFF. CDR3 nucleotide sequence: TGTGCCAGCAGTGAAGAAGTCGGCGGGGCGACCGGGGAGCTGTTTTTT.

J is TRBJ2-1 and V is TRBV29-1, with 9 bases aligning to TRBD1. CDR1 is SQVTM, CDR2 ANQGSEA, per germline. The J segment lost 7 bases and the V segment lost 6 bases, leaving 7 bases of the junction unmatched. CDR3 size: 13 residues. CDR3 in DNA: TGCAGCGTCAAGGGACAGGGCACTAATGAGCAGTTCTTC. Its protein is CSVKGQGTNEQFF.

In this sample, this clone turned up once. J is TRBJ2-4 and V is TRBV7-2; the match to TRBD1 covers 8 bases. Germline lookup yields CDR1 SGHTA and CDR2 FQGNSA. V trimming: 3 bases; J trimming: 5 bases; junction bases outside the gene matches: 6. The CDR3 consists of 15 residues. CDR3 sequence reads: CASSFDRGPQNIQYF. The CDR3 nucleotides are TGTGCCAGCAGCTTCGACAGGGGACCCCAAAACATTCAGTACTTC.

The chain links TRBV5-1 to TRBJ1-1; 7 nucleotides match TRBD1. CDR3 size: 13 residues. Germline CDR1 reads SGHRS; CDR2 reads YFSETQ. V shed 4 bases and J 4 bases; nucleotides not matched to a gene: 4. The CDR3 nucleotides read TGCGCCAGCAGCCCGGACAGGAGCACTGAAGCTTTCTTT. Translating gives CASSPDRSTEAFF.

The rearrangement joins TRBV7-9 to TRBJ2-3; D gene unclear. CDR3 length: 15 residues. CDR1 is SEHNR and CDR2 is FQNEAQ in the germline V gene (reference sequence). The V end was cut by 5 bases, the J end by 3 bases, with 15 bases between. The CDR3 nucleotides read TGTGCCAGCAGCCGCTTTGCGCCCGAGACAGATACGCAGTATTTT. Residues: CASSRFAPETDTQYF.

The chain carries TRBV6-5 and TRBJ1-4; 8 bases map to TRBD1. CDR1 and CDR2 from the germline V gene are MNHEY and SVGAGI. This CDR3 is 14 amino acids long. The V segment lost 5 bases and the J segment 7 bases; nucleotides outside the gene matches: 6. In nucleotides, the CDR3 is TGTGCCAGCAGTCAGGGGGCTTGGGGTGAAAAACTGTTTTTT. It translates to CASSQGAWGEKLFF.

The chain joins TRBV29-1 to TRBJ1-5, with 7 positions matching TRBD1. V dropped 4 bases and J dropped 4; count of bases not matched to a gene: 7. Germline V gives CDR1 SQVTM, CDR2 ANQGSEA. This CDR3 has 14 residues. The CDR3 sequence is CSVVETGSNQPQHF. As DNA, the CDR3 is TGCAGCGTTGTCGAGACAGGGTCGAATCAGCCCCAGCATTTT. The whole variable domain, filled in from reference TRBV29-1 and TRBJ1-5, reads SAVISQKPSRDICQRGTSLTIQCQVDSQVTMMFWYRQQPGQSLTLIATANQGSEATYESGFVIDKFPISRPNLTFSTLTVSNMSPEDSSIYLCSVVETGSNQPQHFGDGTRLSIL.

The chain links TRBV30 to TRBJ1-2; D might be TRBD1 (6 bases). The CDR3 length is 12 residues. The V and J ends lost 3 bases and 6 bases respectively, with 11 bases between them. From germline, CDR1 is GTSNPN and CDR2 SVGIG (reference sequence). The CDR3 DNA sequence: TGTGCCTGGAGGGAGGGGGGGGATGGCTACACCTTC. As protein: CAWREGGDGYTF.

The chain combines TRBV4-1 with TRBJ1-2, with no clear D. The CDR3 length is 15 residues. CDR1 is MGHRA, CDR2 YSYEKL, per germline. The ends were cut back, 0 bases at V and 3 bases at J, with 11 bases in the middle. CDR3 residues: CASSQEGRLYYGYTF. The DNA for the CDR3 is TGCGCCAGCAGCCAAGAGGGCAGGCTCTACTATGGCTACACCTTC.

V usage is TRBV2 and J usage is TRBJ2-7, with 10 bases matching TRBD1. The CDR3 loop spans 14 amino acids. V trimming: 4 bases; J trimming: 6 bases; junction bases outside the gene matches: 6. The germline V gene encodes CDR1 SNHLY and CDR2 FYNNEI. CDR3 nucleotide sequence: TGTGCCAGCAGTGCCCGGACAGGGGGGGCCGAGCAGTACTTC. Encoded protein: CASSARTGGAEQYF.

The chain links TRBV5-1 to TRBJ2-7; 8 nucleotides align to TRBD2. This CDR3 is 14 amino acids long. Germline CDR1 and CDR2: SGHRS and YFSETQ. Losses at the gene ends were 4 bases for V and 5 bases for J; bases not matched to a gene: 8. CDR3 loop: CASSLGLETHEQYF. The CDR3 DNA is TGCGCCAGCAGCCTGGGACTAGAGACCCACGAGCAGTACTTC. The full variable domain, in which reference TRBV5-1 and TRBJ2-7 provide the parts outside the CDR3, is KAGVTQTPRYLIKTRGQQVTLSCSPISGHRSVSWYQQTPGQGLQFLFEYFSETQRNKGNFPGRFSGRQFSNSRSEMNVSTLELGDSALYLCASSLGLETHEQYFGPGTRLTVT.

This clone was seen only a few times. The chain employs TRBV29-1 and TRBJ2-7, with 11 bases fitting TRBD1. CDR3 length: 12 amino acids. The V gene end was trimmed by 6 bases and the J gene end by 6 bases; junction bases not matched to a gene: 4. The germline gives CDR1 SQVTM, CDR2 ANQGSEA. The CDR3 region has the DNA TGCAGCGTCCGGGACAGGGGGGCCGAGCAGTACTTC. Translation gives CSVRDRGAEQYF.

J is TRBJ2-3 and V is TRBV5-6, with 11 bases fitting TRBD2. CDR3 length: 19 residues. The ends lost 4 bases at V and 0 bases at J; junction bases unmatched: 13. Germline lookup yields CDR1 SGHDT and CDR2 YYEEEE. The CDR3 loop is CASSPRGLAGGRSTDTQYF. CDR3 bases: TGTGCCAGCAGCCCCCGCGGGCTAGCGGGGGGCAGGAGCACAGATACGCAGTATTTT.

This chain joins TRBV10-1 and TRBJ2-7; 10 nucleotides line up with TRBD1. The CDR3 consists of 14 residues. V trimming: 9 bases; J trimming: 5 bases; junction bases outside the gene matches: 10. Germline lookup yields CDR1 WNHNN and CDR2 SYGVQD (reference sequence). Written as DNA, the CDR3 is TGCGCCAGTCCTCCCGACAGGGGGCCCCACGAGCAGTACTTC. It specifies CASPPDRGPHEQYF.

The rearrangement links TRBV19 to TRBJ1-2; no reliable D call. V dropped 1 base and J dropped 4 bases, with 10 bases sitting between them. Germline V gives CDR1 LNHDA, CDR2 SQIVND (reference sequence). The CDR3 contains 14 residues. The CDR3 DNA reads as TGTGCCAGTAGTATAGTTCCGGGAATCTATGGCTACACCTTC. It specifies CASSIVPGIYGYTF.

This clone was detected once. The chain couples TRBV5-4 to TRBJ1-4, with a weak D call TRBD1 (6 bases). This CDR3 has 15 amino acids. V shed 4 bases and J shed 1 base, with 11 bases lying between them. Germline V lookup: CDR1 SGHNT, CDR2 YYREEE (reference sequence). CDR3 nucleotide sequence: TGTGCCAGCAGCAAGGAACAGGGAACTAATGAAAAACTGTTTTTT. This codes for CASSKEQGTNEKLFF.

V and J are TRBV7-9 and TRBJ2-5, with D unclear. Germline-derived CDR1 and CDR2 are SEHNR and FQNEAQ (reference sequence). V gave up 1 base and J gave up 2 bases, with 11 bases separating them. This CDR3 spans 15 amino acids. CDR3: CASSLVSRWQETQYF. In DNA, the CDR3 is TGTGCCAGCAGCTTAGTTAGTCGGTGGCAAGAGACCCAGTACTTC.

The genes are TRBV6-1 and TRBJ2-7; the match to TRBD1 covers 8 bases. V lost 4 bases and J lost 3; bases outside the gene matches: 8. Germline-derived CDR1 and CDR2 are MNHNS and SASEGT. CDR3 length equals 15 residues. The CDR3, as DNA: TGTGCCAGCAGTGCCTCGGGACAGGCGGACTACGAGCAGTACTTC. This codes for CASSASGQADYEQYF.

The CDR3 coding sequence is TGTGCCAGCAGCACCTCGGGGATCGGCACCCCGTATTTT. The encoded protein is CASSTSGIGTPYF. V usage is TRBV5-6 and J usage is TRBJ2-3, with D possibly being TRBD2 (5 bases). The CDR3 is 13 residues long. V lost 4 bases and J 14 bases, leaving 20 bases between the germline ends. In germline, CDR1 is SGHDT, CDR2 YYEEEE.

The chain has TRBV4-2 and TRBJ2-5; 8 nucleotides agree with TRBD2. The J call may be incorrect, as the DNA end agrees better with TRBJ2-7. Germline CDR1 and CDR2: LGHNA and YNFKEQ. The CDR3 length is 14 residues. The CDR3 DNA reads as TGTGCCAGCACGGCAGCGGGGGCCCCCTACGAGCAGTACTTC. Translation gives CASTAAGAPYEQYF.

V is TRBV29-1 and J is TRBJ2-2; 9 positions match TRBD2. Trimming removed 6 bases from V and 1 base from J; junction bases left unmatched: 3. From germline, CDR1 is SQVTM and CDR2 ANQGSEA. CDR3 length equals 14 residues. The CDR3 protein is CSVGSGRNTGELFF. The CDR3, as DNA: TGCAGCGTAGGTAGCGGGAGGAACACCGGGGAGCTGTTTTTT.

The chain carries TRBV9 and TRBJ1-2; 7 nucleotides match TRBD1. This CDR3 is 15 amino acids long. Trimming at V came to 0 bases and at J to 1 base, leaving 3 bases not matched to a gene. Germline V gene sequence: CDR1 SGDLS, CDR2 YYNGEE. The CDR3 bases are TGTGCCAGCAGCGTAGGGGCAGGGGGTAACTATGGCTACACCTTC. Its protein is CASSVGAGGNYGYTF.

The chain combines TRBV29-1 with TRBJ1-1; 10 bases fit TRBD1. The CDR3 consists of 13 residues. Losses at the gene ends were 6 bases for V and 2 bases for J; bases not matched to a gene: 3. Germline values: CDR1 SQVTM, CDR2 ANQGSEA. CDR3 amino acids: CSVQTGGNTEAFF. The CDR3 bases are TGCAGCGTCCAGACAGGGGGCAACACTGAAGCTTTCTTT.

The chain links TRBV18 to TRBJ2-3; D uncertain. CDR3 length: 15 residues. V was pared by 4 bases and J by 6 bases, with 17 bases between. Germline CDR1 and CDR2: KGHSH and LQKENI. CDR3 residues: CASSLTAQPGDTQYF. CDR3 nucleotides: TGTGCCAGCTCACTAACAGCTCAACCTGGGGATACGCAGTATTTT.

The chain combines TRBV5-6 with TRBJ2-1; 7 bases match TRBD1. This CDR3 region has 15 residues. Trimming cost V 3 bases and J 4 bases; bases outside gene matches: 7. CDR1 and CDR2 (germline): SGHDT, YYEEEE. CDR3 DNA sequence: TGTGCCAGCAGCTCACCGAAGACAGGGTACAATGAGCAGTTCTTC. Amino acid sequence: CASSSPKTGYNEQFF.

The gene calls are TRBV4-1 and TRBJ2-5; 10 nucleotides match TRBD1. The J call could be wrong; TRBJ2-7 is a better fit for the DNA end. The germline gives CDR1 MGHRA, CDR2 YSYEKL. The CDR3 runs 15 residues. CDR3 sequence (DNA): TGCGCCAGCAGCCAGAGACAGGGGGCCGGGGGCGAGCAGTACTTC. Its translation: CASSQRQGAGGEQYF.

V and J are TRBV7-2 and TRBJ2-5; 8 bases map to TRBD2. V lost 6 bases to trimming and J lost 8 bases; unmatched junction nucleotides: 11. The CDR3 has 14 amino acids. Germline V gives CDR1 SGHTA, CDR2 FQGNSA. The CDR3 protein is CASRLGLAGTTQYF. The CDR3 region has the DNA TGTGCCAGCAGGCTCGGACTAGCCGGAACCACCCAGTACTTC.